The clone carrying this TCR beta chain is labeled as medium-sized (0.01 to 0.1%). Its target is not known. Sample time point: sample taken at primary tumor resection. Unsorted whole RNA samples from tumor, nontumor lung or frozen PBMC were sequenced. The cohort: over 65 early-stage, untreated non-small cell lung cancer patients. From the 5' RACE reads, TCRdb called clonotypes with MiXCR, one entry per CDR3 protein. This repertoire shows 7,500 to 9,500 distinct CDR3 sequences, 6.5% to 8% found once; its top ten account for roughly 27%. The entry originates in a study of spatial heterogeneity in lung cancer. Study overall: Detected sequences consistently included more beta-chain ones than alpha-chain ones. TCR and UMI combinations that were unique each appeared, on average, more than ten times in raw reads. Findings and limits, study-wide: Tumor TCRs that were ubiquitous and expanded showed up in blood more at resection than follow-up.

Germline loops: CDR1 SGHVS, CDR2 FQNEAQ. This CDR3 has 15 residues. The germline V and J ends were trimmed by 5 bases and 3 bases, with 16 bases remaining between them. The rearrangement joins TRBV7-8 to TRBJ1-1; D remains ambiguous. The source of this sequence is a female donor with early-stage non-small cell lung cancer. This specimen was PBMCs, taken at surgery. CDR3 in DNA: TGTGCCAGCAGCAGAGAGACGGCCACATACACTGAAGCTTTCTTT. It specifies CASSRETATYTEAFF.